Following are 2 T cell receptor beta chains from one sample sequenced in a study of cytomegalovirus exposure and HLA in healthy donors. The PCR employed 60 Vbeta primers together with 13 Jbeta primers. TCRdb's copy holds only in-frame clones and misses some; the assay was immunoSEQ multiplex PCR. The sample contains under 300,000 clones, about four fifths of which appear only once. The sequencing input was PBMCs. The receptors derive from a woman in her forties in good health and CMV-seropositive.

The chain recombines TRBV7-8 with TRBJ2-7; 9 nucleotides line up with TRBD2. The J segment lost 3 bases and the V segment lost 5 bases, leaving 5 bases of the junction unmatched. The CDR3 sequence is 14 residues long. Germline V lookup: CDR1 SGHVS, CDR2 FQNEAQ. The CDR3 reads CASSRVSGSYEQYF. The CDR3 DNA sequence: TGTGCCAGCAGCCGAGTTAGCGGGAGCTACGAGCAGTACTTC.

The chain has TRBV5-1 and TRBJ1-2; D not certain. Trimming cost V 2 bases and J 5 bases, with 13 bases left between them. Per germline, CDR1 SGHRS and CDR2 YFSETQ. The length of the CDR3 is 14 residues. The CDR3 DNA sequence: TGCGCCAGCAGCTTAGACCCGGGCGGGTATGGCTACACCTTC. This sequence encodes CASSLDPGGYGYTF.